The clone carrying this T cell receptor beta chain was recorded a few times. Its specificity is not known. Primers: 60 Vbeta forward and 13 Jbeta reverse. Produced via immunoSEQ multiplex PCR; TCRdb's table is partial and in-frame only. The sample lists fewer than 200,000 clones; about 10% were seen once. The CDR3 is 16 amino acids. V lost 6 bases and J lost 2, with 18 bases in between. Looked up from germline, CDR1 is MGHDK and CDR2 is SYGVNS. This sample was included in a study of cytomegalovirus exposure and HLA in healthy donors. General observations from the study: Reports showed the classifier diagnosing cytomegalovirus status with high specificity and sensitivity. Most TCR sequences were rare, but some public TCRs occurred in many donors. Excluded: some indistinguishable V segments such as TRBV6-2 and TRBV6-3.

The V and J genes are TRBV25-1 and TRBJ2-3; possibly TRBD1 for D (5 bases). The TCR was taken from a woman in her twenties or thirties in good health and CMV-seropositive. The sample was PBMCs. The CDR3 DNA is TGTGCCAGCAGCGACTGGGTTGGGGCCACCACAGATACGCAGTATTTT. It codes for CASSDWVGATTDTQYF.